The 10 T cell receptor beta chains in this list originate from one sample, sequenced in a study of human T cells and chemical hapten exposure. MiXCR was run by TCRdb on the RACE reads, yielding one entry per CDR3 protein. The sample holds under 70,000 distinct CDR3 sequences, about 11% seen once. Time point denoted: pre-sensitization, week 0. As for treatment: therapeutic diphenylcyclopropenone sensitization with weekly scalp DPC. Source: whole blood, taken in connection with sensitization to the hapten diphenylcyclopropenone (DPC). The receptor source for this set is a middle-aged woman with alopecia areata. Some clones in this sample may be carry-over from other donors' samples.

This clonotype was recorded a few times. The chain is built from TRBV7-2 and TRBJ2-2; no definite D call. V shed 2 bases and J shed 1 base, with 5 bases lying between them. Germline loops: CDR1 SGHTA, CDR2 FQGNSA. The CDR3 is 14 residues long. In DNA form, the CDR3 reads TGTGCCAGCAGCTTATCCGGGAACACCGGGGAGCTGTTTTTT. The encoded protein is CASSLSGNTGELFF.

There are a few counts of this clonotype. CDR3 amino acids: CAIRTGSVLNEQYF. CDR3 in DNA: TGTGCCATCAGGACAGGGTCGGTCCTGAACGAGCAGTACTTC. V is TRBV10-3 and J is TRBJ2-7, with 7 bases that match TRBD1. The ends lost 6 bases at V and 5 bases at J; junction bases unmatched: 10. Germline V gives CDR1 ENHRY, CDR2 SYGVKD. The CDR3 length is 14 residues.

The chain has TRBV12-5 and TRBJ2-1, with D maybe TRBD1 (6 bases). There are 17 residues in the CDR3. V lost 2 bases, J lost 0 bases, and 14 bases lay in between. From germline, CDR1 is LGHNT and CDR2 FRNRAP. CDR3 DNA: TGTGCTAGTGGTTTGCGCCTACAGGGTGGCTCCTACAATGAGCAGTTCTTC. It translates to CASGLRLQGGSYNEQFF.

J is TRBJ1-6 and V is TRBV12-3 or TRBV12-4; D is possibly TRBD1 (5 bases). V lost 6 bases and J lost 10, with 13 bases in between. This CDR3 region has 13 residues. The CDR3 here is CASSWGGRSPLHF. The CDR3, as DNA: TGTGCCAGCAGCTGGGGGGGTAGATCACCCCTCCACTTT.

This clonotype was detected ten times or more. The gene calls are TRBV18 and TRBJ2-1; D is uncertain. V dropped 3 bases and J dropped 0 bases, with 18 bases sitting between them. Germline CDR1 KGHSH, CDR2 LQKENI. This CDR3 spans 18 amino acids. The CDR3, as DNA: TGTGCCAGCTCACCCTACGGACGAGGACGGAGCTCCTACAATGAGCAGTTCTTC. This translates into CASSPYGRGRSSYNEQFF.

This clonotype was seen at least ten times. The V call is TRBV6-2 or TRBV6-3, the J call TRBJ1-1; D possibly corresponds to TRBD1 (5 bases). The germline V gene has CDR1 MNHEY and CDR2 SVGEGT. The CDR3 is 12 amino acids. Deletions cut 5 bases from V and 7 bases from J, with 11 bases between. CDR3 coding DNA: TGTGCCAGCAGTCCCAGGGCTTTTGAAGCTTTCTTT. This codes for CASSPRAFEAFF.

The chain recombines TRBV7-9 with TRBJ2-3; D is uncertain. Deletions cut 1 base from V and 0 bases from J, with 5 bases between. The CDR3 covers 14 residues. Germline loops: CDR1 SEHNR, CDR2 FQNEAQ (reference sequence). The chain's CDR3 is CASSLDSSTDTQYF. Written as DNA, the CDR3 is TGTGCCAGCAGCTTAGACTCTAGCACAGATACGCAGTATTTT.

This clonotype was picked up many times. This rearrangement joins TRBV6-4 to TRBJ2-2, with D hard to call. Trimming removed 4 bases at V and 2 bases at J, with 8 bases between. This CDR3 spans 14 amino acids. Germline V gives CDR1 MRHNA, CDR2 SNTAGT. This chain's CDR3 is CASSVAANTGELFF. The CDR3 DNA sequence: TGTGCCAGCAGTGTGGCAGCTAACACCGGGGAGCTGTTTTTT.

In this sample, this clonotype turned up a few times. The chain joins TRBV6-6 to TRBJ1-1, with 11 bases that match TRBD1. In germline, CDR1 is MNHNY, CDR2 SVGAGI (reference sequence). The CDR3 is 15 amino acids. The trim removed 7 bases at V and 3 bases at J, leaving 7 bases unmatched. The CDR3 protein is CASITDRGRDTEAFF. Here the CDR3 DNA reads TGTGCCAGCATTACGGACAGGGGGCGTGACACTGAAGCTTTCTTT.

On this clonotype: Germline is not matched at one junction end, which may reflect a read error. The chain has TRBV30 and TRBJ2-1, with a tentative D call TRBD2 (5 bases). The CDR3 consists of 11 residues. The germline gives CDR1 GTSNPN, CDR2 SVGIG (reference sequence). This CDR3 reads CASIDYDEQFF. The CDR3 DNA reads TGTGCCTCCATCGACTACGATGAGCAGTTCTTC.